One sample yielded the 5 T cell receptor beta chains listed below, sequenced in a study of shared clonotypes between healthy human individuals. Some clones are missing from TCRdb's copy, which holds only in-frame ones; the method was immunoSEQ multiplex PCR. The sample shows fewer than 650,000 clones, around 80% of them seen only once. Sequencing was performed on PBMCs. All receptors come from a woman aged 35 to 49 in good health. Some clones in this sample may be carry-over from other donors' samples.

The chain uses TRBV5-6 and TRBJ2-2; perhaps TRBD2 as D (6 bases). The V end lost 0 bases, the J end lost 7 bases, and 13 bases lay between the germline ends. This CDR3 region has 15 residues. Per germline, CDR1 SGHDT and CDR2 YYEEEE. The CDR3 DNA is TGTGCCAGCAGCTTGGAGGGGAGGTCTAGCGGGGAGCTGTTTTTT. Residues: CASSLEGRSSGELFF.

Many counts were recorded for this clone. The V and J genes are TRBV7-8 and TRBJ1-5; D not certain. The CDR3 covers 13 residues. CDR1 and CDR2 from the germline V gene are SGHVS and FQNEAQ. V dropped 4 bases and J dropped 3 bases, with 7 bases sitting between them. The CDR3 sequence: CASSSDLNQPQHF. As DNA, the CDR3 is TGTGCCAGCAGCTCGGACCTCAATCAGCCCCAGCATTTT. The whole variable domain, remainder taken from reference TRBV7-8 and TRBJ1-5, is GAGVSQSPRYKVAKRGQDVALRCDPISGHVSLFWYQQALGQGPEFLTYFQNEAQLDKSGLPSDRFFAERPEGSVSTLKIQRTQQEDSAVYLCASSSDLNQPQHFGDGTRLSIL.

There are a few counts of this clone. V gene TRBV10-3 combines with J gene TRBJ2-7, with 11 positions matching TRBD2. The CDR3 is 15 residues long. Germline V CDR1 and CDR2: ENHRY, SYGVKD. The V and J ends lost 3 bases and 3 bases, in that order; junction bases with no gene match: 4. CDR3 in amino acids: CAISDDLAGGYEQYF. The DNA for the CDR3 is TGTGCCATCAGTGATGACCTAGCGGGAGGCTACGAGCAGTACTTC.

The genes are TRBV18 and TRBJ2-5; 13 positions agree with TRBD2. Germline V gene data show CDR1 as KGHSH and CDR2 as LQKENI. The CDR3 covers 15 residues. Trimming took 3 bases from V and 13 from J; bases not matched to a gene: 11. The CDR3 here is CASSPGTSGEGGTYF. In nucleotides, the CDR3 is TGTGCCAGCTCACCGGGGACTAGCGGGGAAGGCGGGACGTACTTC.

The chain uses TRBV2 and TRBJ1-2; a weak D match, TRBD1 (5 bases). The germline CDR1 and CDR2 sequences are SNHLY and FYNNEI. This CDR3 region has 15 residues. V was trimmed by 4 bases and J by 0 bases, leaving 12 bases between them. The chain's CDR3 is CASSVTGLSNYGYTF. In nucleotides, the CDR3 is TGTGCCAGCAGTGTTACAGGACTATCTAACTATGGCTACACCTTC.